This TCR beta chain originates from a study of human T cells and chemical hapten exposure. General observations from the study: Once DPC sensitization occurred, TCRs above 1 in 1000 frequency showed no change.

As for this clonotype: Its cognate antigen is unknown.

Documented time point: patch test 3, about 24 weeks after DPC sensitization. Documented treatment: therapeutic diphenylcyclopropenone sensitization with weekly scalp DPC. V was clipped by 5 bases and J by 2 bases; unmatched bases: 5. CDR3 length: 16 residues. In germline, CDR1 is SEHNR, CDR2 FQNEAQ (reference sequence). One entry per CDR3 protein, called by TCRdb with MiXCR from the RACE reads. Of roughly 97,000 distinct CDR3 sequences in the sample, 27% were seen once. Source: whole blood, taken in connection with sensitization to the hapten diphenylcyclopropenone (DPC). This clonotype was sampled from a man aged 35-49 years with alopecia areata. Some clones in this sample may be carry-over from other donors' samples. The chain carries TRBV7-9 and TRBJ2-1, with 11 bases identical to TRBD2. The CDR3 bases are TGTGCCAGCAGCACAACGGGACTAGCGGCCTACAATGAGCAGTTCTTC. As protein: CASSTTGLAAYNEQFF.